Sequencing of this T cell receptor (beta chain) was carried out in a study of blood T cell repertoires in COVID-19. Study-level information: There were acute and convalescent COVID-19 samples, and they came from the United States, Italy and Spain. Sources were T cells, B-cell-depleted T cells, or PBMCs; the material itself was cDNA or gDNA.

Measured with immunoSEQ multiplex PCR; TCRdb has only the in-frame clones, and not every one. The data contain more than 200,000 clones, 70% to 90% of them singletons. CDR1 and CDR2 from the germline V gene are MNHNY and SVGAGI (reference sequence). The CDR3 spans 17 residues. V lost 5 bases and J lost 3; bases outside the gene matches: 15. This clone was seen just once. What was sequenced was peripheral blood. This chain joins TRBV6-6 and TRBJ1-2; TRBD1 matches at 7 bases. The receptor was derived from a man aged 25 to 40 with active or convalescent COVID-19. In nucleotides, the CDR3 is TGTGCCAGCAGTCCAAAGAGGACGGGACAGAGAGACTATGGCTACACCTTC. Translation gives CASSPKRTGQRDYGYTF.